This entry features one T cell receptor (beta chain) sequence. The data belong to a study of technical replicates of blood from a few donors. Profiling relied on immunoSEQ multiplex PCR, and the TCRdb table lists in-frame clones only, not all of them. The sample consists of about 56,000 clones, around 92% of them appearing once. The CDR3 is made up of 11 amino acids. V was clipped by 5 bases and J by 5 bases, with 7 bases between them. From germline, CDR1 is MNHEY and CDR2 SVGAGI. Sequenced material: PBMCs. This chain connects TRBV6-5 to TRBJ2-7; tentative D call: TRBD1 (6 bases). This TCR was recovered from a human donor in good health. Some clones in this sample may be carry-over from other donors' samples. CDR3 region: CASSQGNEQYF. CDR3 coding DNA: TGTGCCAGCAGTCAGGGGAACGAGCAGTACTTC.